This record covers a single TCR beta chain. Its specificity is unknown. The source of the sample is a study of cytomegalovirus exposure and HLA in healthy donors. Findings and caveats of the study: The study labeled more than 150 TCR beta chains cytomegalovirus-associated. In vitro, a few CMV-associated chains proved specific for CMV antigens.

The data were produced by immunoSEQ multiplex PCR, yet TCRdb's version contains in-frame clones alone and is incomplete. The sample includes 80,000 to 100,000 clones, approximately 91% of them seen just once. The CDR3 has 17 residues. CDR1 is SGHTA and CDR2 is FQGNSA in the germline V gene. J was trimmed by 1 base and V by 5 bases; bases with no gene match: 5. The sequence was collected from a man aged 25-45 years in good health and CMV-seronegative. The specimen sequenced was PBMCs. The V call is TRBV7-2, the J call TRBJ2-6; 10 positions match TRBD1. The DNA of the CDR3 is TGTGCCAGCAGCAGGGACAGGGGTACTTCTGGGGCCAACGTCCTGACTTTC. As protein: CASSRDRGTSGANVLTF. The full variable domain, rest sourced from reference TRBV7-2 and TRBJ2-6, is GAGVSQSPSNKVTEKGKDVELRCDPISGHTALYWYRQSLGQGLEFLIYFQGNSAPDKSGLPSDRFSAERTGGSVSTLTIQRTQQEDSAVYLCASSRDRGTSGANVLTFGAGSRLTVL.